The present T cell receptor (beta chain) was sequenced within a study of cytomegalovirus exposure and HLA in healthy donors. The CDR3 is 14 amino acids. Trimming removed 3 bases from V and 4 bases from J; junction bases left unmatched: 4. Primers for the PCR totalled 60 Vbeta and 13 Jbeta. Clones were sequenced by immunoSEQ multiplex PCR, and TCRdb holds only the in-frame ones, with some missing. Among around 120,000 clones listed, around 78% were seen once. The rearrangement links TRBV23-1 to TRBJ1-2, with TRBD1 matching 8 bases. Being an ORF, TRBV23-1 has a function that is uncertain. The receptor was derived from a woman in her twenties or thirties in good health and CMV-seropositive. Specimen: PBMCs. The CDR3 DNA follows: TGCGCCAGCAGTCAGCGGACAGGGTTCTATGGCTACACCTTC. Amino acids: CASSQRTGFYGYTF.